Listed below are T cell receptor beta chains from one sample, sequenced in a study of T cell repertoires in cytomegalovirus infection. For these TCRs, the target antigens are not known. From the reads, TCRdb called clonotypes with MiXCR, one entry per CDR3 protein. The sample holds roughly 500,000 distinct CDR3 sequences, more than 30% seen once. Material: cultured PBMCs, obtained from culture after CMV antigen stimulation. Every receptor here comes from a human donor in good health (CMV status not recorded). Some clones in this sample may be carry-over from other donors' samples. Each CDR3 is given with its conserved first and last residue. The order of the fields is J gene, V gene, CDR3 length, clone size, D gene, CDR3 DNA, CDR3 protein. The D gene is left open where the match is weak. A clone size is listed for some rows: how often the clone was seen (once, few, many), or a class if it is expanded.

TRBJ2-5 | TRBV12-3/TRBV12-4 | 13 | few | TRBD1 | TGTGCCAGCAGTGGGACAGCCCCAGAGACCCAGTACTTC | CASSGTAPETQYF
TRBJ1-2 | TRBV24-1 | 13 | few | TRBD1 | TGTGCCACCAGTGCCGGACAGGGGGTTGGCTACACCTTC | CATSAGQGVGYTF
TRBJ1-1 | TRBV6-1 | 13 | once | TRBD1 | TGTGCCAGCAGCCCTACCCTTCAGGGGGTAGCTTTCTTT | CASSPTLQGVAFF
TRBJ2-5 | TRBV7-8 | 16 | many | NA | TGTGCCAGCAAGGCTAGCCTCAGCCTAAATGTAGAGACCCAGTACTTC | CASKASLSLNVETQYF
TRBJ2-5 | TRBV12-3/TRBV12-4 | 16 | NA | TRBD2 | TGTGCCAGCAGTGCGTCGGCTAGCGGGATTATAAGGACCCAGTACTTC | CASSASASGIIRTQYF
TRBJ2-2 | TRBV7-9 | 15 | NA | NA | TGTGCCAGCAGCTTAAGGCTAGAATACACCGGGGAGCTGTTTTTT | CASSLRLEYTGELFF
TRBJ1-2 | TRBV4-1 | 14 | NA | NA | TGCGCCAGCAGCCAAGATCGGGACTTTTATGGCTACACCTTC | CASSQDRDFYGYTF
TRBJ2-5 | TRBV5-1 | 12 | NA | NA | TGCGCCAGCAGCTTGGCTCCAGAGACCCAGTACTTC | CASSLAPETQYF
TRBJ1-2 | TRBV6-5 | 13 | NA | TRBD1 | TGTGCCAGCACACTCGACAGGGCCTATGGCTACACCTTC | CASTLDRAYGYTF
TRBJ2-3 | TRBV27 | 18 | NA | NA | TGTGCCAGCAGTTCCGCAGGCCGCTGGGAGCGGAGCACAGATACGCAGTATTTT | CASSSAGRWERSTDTQYF
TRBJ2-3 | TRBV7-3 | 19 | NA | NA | TGTGCCAGCAGCTCCCGGGGGGCTAGCGGTCCCGGTAGGGCAGATACGCAGTATTTT | CASSSRGASGPGRADTQYF
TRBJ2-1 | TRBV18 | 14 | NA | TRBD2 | TGTGCCAGTTCACCGAGCGGGAGGGCCTTAGAGCAGTTCTTC | CASSPSGRALEQFF
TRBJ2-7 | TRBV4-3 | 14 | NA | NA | TGCGCCAGCAGCCAGGGCGGGATTGGCTACGAGCAGTACTTC | CASSQGGIGYEQYF
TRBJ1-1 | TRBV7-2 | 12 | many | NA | TGTGCCAGCAGCCTTGGGAGCGGTGAAGCTTTCTTT | CASSLGSGEAFF
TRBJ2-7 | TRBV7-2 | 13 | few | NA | TGTGCCAGCAGCTTGGGGATCCTGGGGGAGCAGTACTTC | CASSLGILGEQYF
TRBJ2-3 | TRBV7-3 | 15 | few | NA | TGTGCCAGCAGCTTACCCCTTGGTAGCGGAGATACGCAGTATTTT | CASSLPLGSGDTQYF
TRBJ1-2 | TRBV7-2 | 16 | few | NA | TGTGCCAGCAGCTTAGCCTCCAGGGGTTTTGGCCAAGGCTACACCTTC | CASSLASRGFGQGYTF
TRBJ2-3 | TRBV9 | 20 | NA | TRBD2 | TGTGCCAGCAGCGCCTTAGCGGGAGGGCCGCTCGGGGTGATGACAGATACGCAGTATTTT | CASSALAGGPLGVMTDTQYF
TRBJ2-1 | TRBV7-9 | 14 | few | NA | TGTGCCAGCAGCTTAGGAGGGATTTTAAATGAGCAGTTCTTC | CASSLGGILNEQFF
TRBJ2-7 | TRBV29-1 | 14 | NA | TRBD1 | TGCAGCGTTCAGTTAGGGACAGGGGGCTACGAGCAGTACTTC | CSVQLGTGGYEQYF
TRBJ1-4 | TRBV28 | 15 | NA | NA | TGTGCCAGTTCTAATGGGGGGGTTAGAAATGAAAAACTGTTTTTT | CASSNGGVRNEKLFF
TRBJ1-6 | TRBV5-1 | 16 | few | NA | TGCGCCAGCAGCTTGGCCCCAACAGGGTCAGATTCACCCCTCCACTTT | CASSLAPTGSDSPLHF
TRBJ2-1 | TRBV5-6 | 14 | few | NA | TGTGCCAGCAGCTTGAGGGGCTCCTACAATGAGCAGTTCTTC | CASSLRGSYNEQFF
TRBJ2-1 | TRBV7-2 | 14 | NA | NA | TGTGCCAGCAGCTTTAATGCTGCCTACAATGAGCAGTTCTTC | CASSFNAAYNEQFF
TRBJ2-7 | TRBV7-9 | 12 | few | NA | TGTGCCAGCAGCGCTATCAGGGACGAGCAGTACTTC | CASSAIRDEQYF
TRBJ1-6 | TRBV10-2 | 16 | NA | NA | TGCGCCAGCAGTGAGAAACAGCTTTCCTATAATTCACCCCTCCACTTT | CASSEKQLSYNSPLHF
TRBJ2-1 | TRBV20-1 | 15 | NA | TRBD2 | TGCAGTGCCCAGACTAGCGGGAGTACGTACAATGAGCAGTTCTTC | CSAQTSGSTYNEQFF
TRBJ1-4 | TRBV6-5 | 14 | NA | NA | TGTGCCAGCAGTTACTTGGGAGTTGGTGAAAAACTGTTTTTT | CASSYLGVGEKLFF
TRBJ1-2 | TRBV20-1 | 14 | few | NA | TGCAGTGCCTCACCGGGCCACCTTTCGGGTGGCTACACCTTC | CSASPGHLSGGYTF
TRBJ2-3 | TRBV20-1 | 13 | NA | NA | TGCAGTGCTGTTATCCCGGGCACAGATACGCAGTATTTT | CSAVIPGTDTQYF
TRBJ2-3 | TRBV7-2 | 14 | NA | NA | TGTGCCAGCAGCTCGGCGGTGGGTACAGATACGCAGTATTTT | CASSSAVGTDTQYF
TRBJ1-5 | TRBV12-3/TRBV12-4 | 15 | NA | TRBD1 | TGTGCCAGCAGTTTGGGGACAGGGCCACATCAGCCCCAGCATTTT | CASSLGTGPHQPQHF
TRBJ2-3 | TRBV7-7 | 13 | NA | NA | TGTGCCAGCGGTAAAGGAGACACAGATACGCAGTATTTT | CASGKGDTDTQYF
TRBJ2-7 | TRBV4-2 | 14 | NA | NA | TGTGCCAGCAGCCAGGAATACTTAACCTACGAGCAGTACTTC | CASSQEYLTYEQYF
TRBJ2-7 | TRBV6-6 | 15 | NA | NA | TGTGCCAGCAGTTCCTGGACGTGGAGCTCCTACGAGCAGTACTTC | CASSSWTWSSYEQYF
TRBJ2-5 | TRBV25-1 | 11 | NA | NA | TGTGCCAGTAGTGTACTGGAGACCCAGTACTTC | CASSVLETQYF